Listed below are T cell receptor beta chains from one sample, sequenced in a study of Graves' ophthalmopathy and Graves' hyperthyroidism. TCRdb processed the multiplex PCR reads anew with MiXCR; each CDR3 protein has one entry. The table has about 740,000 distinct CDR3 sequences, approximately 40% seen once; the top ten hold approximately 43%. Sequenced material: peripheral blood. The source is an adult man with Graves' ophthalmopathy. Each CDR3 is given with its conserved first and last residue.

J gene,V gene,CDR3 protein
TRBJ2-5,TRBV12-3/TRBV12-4,CASTDSGAGETQYF
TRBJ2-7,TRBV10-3,CASTDGLASFYEQYF
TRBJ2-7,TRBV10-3,CAITDGGYEQYF
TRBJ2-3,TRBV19,CASTFSGSGGTQYF
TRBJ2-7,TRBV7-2,CASSPALTGAHLGSYEQYF
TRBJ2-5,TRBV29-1,CSSQKGLRGNMETQYF
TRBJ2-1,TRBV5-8,CASSLIAGDNEQFF
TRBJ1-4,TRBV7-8,CASSQEGGRNYEKLFF
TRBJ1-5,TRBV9,CASSVETSNQPQHF
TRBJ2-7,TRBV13,CASSDRTGTTYEQYF
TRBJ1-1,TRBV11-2,CASTTDTRYTEAFF
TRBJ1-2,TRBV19,CASSIMTGTNYGYTF
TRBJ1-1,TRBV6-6,CASSYSIDAFF
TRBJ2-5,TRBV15,CATSIYRGNQETQYF